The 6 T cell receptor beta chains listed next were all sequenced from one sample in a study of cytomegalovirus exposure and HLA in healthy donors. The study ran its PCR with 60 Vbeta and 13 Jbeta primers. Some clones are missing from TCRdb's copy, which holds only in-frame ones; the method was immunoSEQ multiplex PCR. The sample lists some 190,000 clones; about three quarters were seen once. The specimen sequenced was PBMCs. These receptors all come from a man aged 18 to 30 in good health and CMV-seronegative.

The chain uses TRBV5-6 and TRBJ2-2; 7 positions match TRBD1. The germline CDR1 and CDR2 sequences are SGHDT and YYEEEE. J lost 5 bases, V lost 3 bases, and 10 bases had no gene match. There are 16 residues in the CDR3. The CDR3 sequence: CASSSPRDSLTGELFF. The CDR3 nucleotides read TGTGCCAGCAGCTCGCCCCGGGACAGCCTAACCGGGGAGCTGTTTTTT.

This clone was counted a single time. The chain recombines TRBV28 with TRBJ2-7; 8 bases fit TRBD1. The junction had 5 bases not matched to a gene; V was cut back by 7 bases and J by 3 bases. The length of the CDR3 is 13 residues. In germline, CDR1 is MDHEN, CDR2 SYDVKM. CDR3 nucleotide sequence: TGTGCCAGCACCGACAGGGGTTTCTACGAGCAGTACTTC. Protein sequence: CASTDRGFYEQYF.

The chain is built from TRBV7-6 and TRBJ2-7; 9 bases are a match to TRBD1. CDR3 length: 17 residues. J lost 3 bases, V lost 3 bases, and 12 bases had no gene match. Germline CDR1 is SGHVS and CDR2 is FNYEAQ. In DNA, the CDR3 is TGTGCCAGCAGCTTGGGCGCCCCGGGACAGGGTCACTACGAGCAGTACTTC. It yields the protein CASSLGAPGQGHYEQYF.

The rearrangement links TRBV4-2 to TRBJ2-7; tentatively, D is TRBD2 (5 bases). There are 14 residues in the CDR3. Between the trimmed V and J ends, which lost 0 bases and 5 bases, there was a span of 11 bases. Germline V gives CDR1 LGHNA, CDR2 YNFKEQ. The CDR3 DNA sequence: TGTGCCAGCAGCCAAGAGGTAACTAGGCACGAGCAGTACTTC. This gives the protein CASSQEVTRHEQYF.

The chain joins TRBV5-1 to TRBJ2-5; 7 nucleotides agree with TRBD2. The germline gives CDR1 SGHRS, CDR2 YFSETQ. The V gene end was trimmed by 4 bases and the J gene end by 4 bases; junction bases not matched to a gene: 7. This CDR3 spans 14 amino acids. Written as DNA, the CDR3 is TGCGCCAGCAGCCGGAGCGGGGTGGCAGAGACCCAGTACTTC. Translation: CASSRSGVAETQYF. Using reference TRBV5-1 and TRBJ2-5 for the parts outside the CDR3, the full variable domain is KAGVTQTPRYLIKTRGQQVTLSCSPISGHRSVSWYQQTPGQGLQFLFEYFSETQRNKGNFPGRFSGRQFSNSRSEMNVSTLELGDSALYLCASSRSGVAETQYFGPGTRLLVL.

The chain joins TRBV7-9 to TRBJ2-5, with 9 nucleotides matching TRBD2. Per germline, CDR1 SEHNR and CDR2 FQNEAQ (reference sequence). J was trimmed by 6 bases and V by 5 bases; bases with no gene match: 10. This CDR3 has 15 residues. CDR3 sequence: CASSPSGGGAKTQYF. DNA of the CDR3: TGTGCCAGCAGCCCTAGCGGCGGGGGGGCAAAGACCCAGTACTTC.